A single sample is the source of the 8 T cell receptor beta chains below, sequenced in a study of blood T cell repertoires in COVID-19. Clones were read by immunoSEQ multiplex PCR, and TCRdb kept only the in-frame ones, dropping some. The data show around 50,000 clones, about nine tenths seen once. Material for sequencing was peripheral blood. These receptors all stem from a man between 65 and 85 years old with active COVID-19.

The chain uses TRBV30 and TRBJ2-7; TRBD1 matches at 7 bases. The junction had 8 bases not matched to a gene; V was cut back by 3 bases and J by 3 bases. The CDR3 is 14 residues long. Germline CDR1 GTSNPN, CDR2 SVGIG (reference sequence). Here the CDR3 reads CAWRAMDRYYEQYF. The CDR3, as DNA: TGTGCCTGGAGAGCCATGGACAGGTACTACGAGCAGTACTTC.

This chain links TRBV28 with TRBJ2-2; TRBD1 matches at 9 bases. Germline lookup yields CDR1 MDHEN and CDR2 SYDVKM. Trimming took 8 bases from V and 6 from J; bases not matched to a gene: 10. This CDR3 has 15 amino acids. CDR3 region: CASRPGTGGPGELFF. The CDR3 bases are TGTGCCAGCCGCCCGGGTACAGGGGGCCCCGGGGAGCTGTTTTTT.

J is TRBJ2-1 and V is TRBV19, with 10 bases matching TRBD2. The CDR3 extends over 16 amino acids. Germline assignment: CDR1 LNHDA and CDR2 SQIVND (reference sequence). V shed 3 bases, J shed 1 base, and the junction held 3 bases outside the gene matches. Here the CDR3 DNA reads TGTGCCAGTAGTATCCGGACTAGCGGATCCTACAATGAGCAGTTCTTC. It encodes CASSIRTSGSYNEQFF.

CDR3 in amino acids: CASSMTGNPYEQYF. The CDR3, as DNA: TGCGCCAGCAGCATGACAGGGAACCCCTACGAGCAGTACTTC. The rearrangement uses TRBV5-1 and TRBJ2-7, with 7 bases fitting TRBD1. The trim removed 4 bases at V and 2 bases at J, leaving 6 bases unmatched. The CDR3 is 14 residues long. Germline loops: CDR1 SGHRS, CDR2 YFSETQ. Together with reference TRBV5-1 and TRBJ2-7, the CDR3 gives the full variable domain: KAGVTQTPRYLIKTRGQQVTLSCSPISGHRSVSWYQQTPGQGLQFLFEYFSETQRNKGNFPGRFSGRQFSNSRSEMNVSTLELGDSALYLCASSMTGNPYEQYFGPGTRLTVT.

The V and J genes are TRBV24-1 and TRBJ1-2; D perhaps matches TRBD1 (5 bases). Trimming took off 9 bases at V and 6 bases at J, with 16 bases between the two ends. The CDR3 sequence is 13 residues long. CDR1 and CDR2 (germline): KGHDR, SFDVKD. CDR3 DNA: TGTGCCACCTGGGGGGAGGGGTATCATGGCTACACCTTC. It encodes CATWGEGYHGYTF.

The rearrangement uses TRBV4-1 and TRBJ2-1; 9 positions match TRBD2. Losses at the gene ends were 1 base for V and 10 bases for J; bases not matched to a gene: 14. This CDR3 region has 17 residues. Germline assignment: CDR1 MGHRA and CDR2 YSYEKL. CDR3 bases: TGCGCCAGCAGCCAAGGGGCTGGGCTAGCGGGGAGTGAGGAGCAGTTCTTC. This codes for CASSQGAGLAGSEEQFF.

The V call is TRBV9, the J call TRBJ2-7; TRBD1 matches 8 bases. Germline V gives CDR1 SGDLS, CDR2 YYNGEE. The junction had 5 bases not matched to a gene; V was cut back by 0 bases and J by 3 bases. The CDR3 extends over 15 amino acids. The chain's CDR3 is CASSVEAGGGYEQYF. The CDR3 coding sequence is TGTGCCAGCAGCGTAGAAGCAGGGGGCGGCTACGAGCAGTACTTC.

V gene TRBV6-2 or TRBV6-3 combines with J gene TRBJ1-1, with D possibly being TRBD1 (6 bases). V was shortened by 4 bases and J by 4 bases, with 13 bases between the two germline ends. The CDR3 has 14 amino acids. Germline V gene lookup returns CDR1 MNHEY and CDR2 SVGEGT. CDR3 in amino acids: CASSWDTGITEAFF. The CDR3 nucleotides read TGTGCCAGCAGTTGGGACACAGGGATCACTGAAGCTTTCTTT.